Sequencing of this T cell receptor (beta chain) was carried out in a study of blood T cells in healthy people across ages. Overall study findings and caveats: Age advanced and TCR beta diversity per million T cells fell, roughly linearly. Unsorted PBMCs ruled out conclusive naive versus antigen-experienced comparison. Underestimates were what the diversity estimates from one million T cells were considered to be. More naive CD4+ cells and higher diversity were found in long-lived than in aged donors.

Concerning this clonotype itself: Antigen: not known.

A second PCR of roughly 7 to 11 cycles used a sample-barcoded 5' primer and a J-beta primer mix. TCRdb processed the 5' RACE reads anew with MiXCR; each CDR3 protein has one entry. The data hold some 1.5 million distinct CDR3 sequences, with 28% observed a single time. The V segment lost 0 bases and the J segment 6 bases; nucleotides outside the gene matches: 9. Germline values: CDR1 LGHNA, CDR2 YSLEER. This CDR3 comprises 19 residues. This chain uses TRBV4-3 with TRBJ2-6; 12 bases match TRBD1. Material for sequencing was blood. The sequence was obtained from a young woman in good health. CDR3 DNA sequence: TGCGCCAGCAGCCAAGATGTGGGACAGGGGGCGTACGCGGCCAACGTCCTGACTTTC. Amino acid sequence: CASSQDVGQGAYAANVLTF.